This T cell receptor (beta chain) appears in the sequencing data of a study of cytotoxic CD8 clonotypes in ibrutinib-treated CLL. CDR1 and CDR2 (germline): MGHDK, SYGVNS. This CDR3 contains 15 residues. V dropped 6 bases and J dropped 4; count of bases not matched to a gene: 7. Generated by immunoSEQ multiplex PCR, the TCRdb table keeps only in-frame clones and is missing some. The sample holds roughly 190,000 clones; about 72% are singletons and the top ten take over 10%. Concerning this clone: What it binds is not known.

Study-wide points: Public clonotypes, rarely seen, contracted or held steady on treatment.

The sequence derives from a human donor with chronic lymphocytic leukemia. The sequences come from PBMCs, collected after 24 months of ibrutinib treatment. The chain recombines TRBV25-1 with TRBJ2-3, with TRBD1 matching over 10 bases. Here the CDR3 reads CASSDLDRGADTQYF. Written as DNA, the CDR3 is TGTGCCAGCAGCGATCTGGACAGGGGGGCAGATACGCAGTATTTT.